The 16 T cell receptor beta chains presented below share a single source sample, sequenced in a study of blood T cell repertoires in COVID-19. Clones were read by immunoSEQ multiplex PCR, and TCRdb kept only the in-frame ones, dropping some. This table holds 100,000 to 150,000 clones, around 80% found once. The sample comprised peripheral blood. The receptors here all came from an elderly man with active or convalescent COVID-19.

This chain joins TRBV24-1 and TRBJ1-3; D ambiguous. Germline lookup yields CDR1 KGHDR and CDR2 SFDVKD. The CDR3 loop spans 17 amino acids. Trimming took off 0 bases at V and 0 bases at J, with 11 bases between the two ends. The DNA of the CDR3 is TGTGCCACCAGTGATTTGGAGGGCGAGAGCTCTGGAAACACCATATATTTT. Translation gives CATSDLEGESSGNTIYF.

The gene calls are TRBV3-1 (or the pseudogene TRBV3-2) and TRBJ2-5; 7 bases agree with TRBD2. The trim removed 1 base at V and 5 bases at J, leaving 4 bases unmatched. This CDR3 has 14 amino acids. Germline assignment: CDR1 LGHDT and CDR2 YNNKEL (reference sequence). The CDR3 loop reads CASSQAGRVETQYF. For the CDR3, the DNA is TGTGCCAGCAGCCAAGCGGGGAGGGTGGAGACCCAGTACTTC.

This clone has only a few counts. V gene TRBV5-6 combines with J gene TRBJ1-2; 11 nucleotides agree with TRBD1. V lost 4 bases and J lost 2; bases outside the gene matches: 4. Germline CDR1 SGHDT, CDR2 YYEEEE. This CDR3 is built from 15 residues. CDR3 bases: TGTGCCAGCAGCCCGGACAGGGGGCGCAACTATGGCTACACCTTC. Translated, it gives CASSPDRGRNYGYTF. The full variable domain, with the rest looked up from reference TRBV5-6 and TRBJ1-2, is DAGVTQSPTHLIKTRGQQVTLRCSPKSGHDTVSWYQQALGQGPQFIFQYYEEEERQRGNFPDRFSGHQFPNYSSELNVNALLLGDSALYLCASSPDRGRNYGYTFGSGTRLTVV.

V gene TRBV7-2 combines with J gene TRBJ2-1; 9 nucleotides match TRBD1. The CDR3 has 14 amino acids. Germline trimming cut 5 bases from V and 7 bases from J; bases unmatched to any gene: 6. Germline V lookup: CDR1 SGHTA, CDR2 FQGNSA. CDR3 amino acids: CASSPWDRVNEQFF. The CDR3 DNA is TGTGCCAGCAGCCCCTGGGACAGGGTAAATGAGCAGTTCTTC.

The chain employs TRBV3-1 (or the pseudogene TRBV3-2) and TRBJ2-3; 9 nucleotides match TRBD1. The CDR3 has 16 residues. Germline trimming cut 4 bases from V and 4 bases from J; bases unmatched to any gene: 9. Per germline, CDR1 LGHDT and CDR2 YNNKEL (reference sequence). The CDR3 protein is CASSLEGQGPPDTQYF. The CDR3 bases are TGTGCCAGCAGCCTGGAAGGACAGGGGCCCCCAGATACGCAGTATTTT.

The chain joins TRBV28 to TRBJ2-7; 9 nucleotides agree with TRBD2. The germline CDR1 and CDR2 sequences are MDHEN and SYDVKM. CDR3 size: 15 residues. The V and J ends lost 2 bases and 0 bases, in that order; junction bases with no gene match: 2. The CDR3 DNA reads as TGTGCCAGCAGTTTAGCGGGGGGGTTCTCCTACGAGCAGTACTTC. This translates into CASSLAGGFSYEQYF.

The rearrangement joins TRBV19 to TRBJ2-1, with 7 bases identical to TRBD1. The CDR3 contains 15 residues. CDR1 is LNHDA, CDR2 SQIVND, per germline (reference sequence). The V segment lost 6 bases and the J segment 0 bases; nucleotides outside the gene matches: 5. The CDR3: CASSVGQNSYNEQFF. CDR3 nucleotides: TGTGCCAGTAGCGTGGGACAGAACTCCTACAATGAGCAGTTCTTC.

The chain employs TRBV7-9 and TRBJ1-4; a possible D gene is TRBD1 (6 bases). Germline assignment: CDR1 SEHNR and CDR2 FQNEAQ (reference sequence). Between the trimmed V and J ends, which lost 8 bases and 5 bases, there was a span of 15 bases. The CDR3 contains 14 residues. The CDR3 coding sequence is TGTGCCAGCGGCGTCGTAGGGGGAAATGAAAAACTGTTTTTT. Encoded protein: CASGVVGGNEKLFF. The full variable domain, rest sourced from reference TRBV7-9 and TRBJ1-4, is DTGVSQNPRHKITKRGQNVTFRCDPISEHNRLYWYRQTLGQGPEFLTYFQNEAQLEKSRLLSDRFSAERPKGSFSTLEIQRTEQGDSAMYLCASGVVGGNEKLFFGSGTQLSVL.

The V gene is TRBV9, the J gene TRBJ1-3; D gene ambiguous. Germline V lookup: CDR1 SGDLS, CDR2 YYNGEE. V was clipped by 1 base and J by 0 bases, with 8 bases between them. The CDR3 runs to 15 residues. CDR3 sequence reads: CASSVNGDSGNTIYF. The CDR3 DNA is TGTGCCAGCAGCGTAAACGGGGACTCTGGAAACACCATATATTTT.

The rearrangement joins TRBV10-1 to TRBJ2-3; D possibly corresponds to TRBD1 (5 bases). The CDR3 is 16 amino acids. Trimming pared 3 bases from V and 0 bases from J, leaving 13 bases between. Germline V gene data show CDR1 as WNHNN and CDR2 as SYGVQD (reference sequence). CDR3 sequence: CASSDPDTTSTDTQYF. CDR3 nucleotide sequence: TGCGCCAGCAGTGATCCGGACACGACTAGCACAGATACGCAGTATTTT.

About this clone: The junction differs from germline at one of its ends, possibly a read error. The chain carries TRBV5-6 and TRBJ2-1; 7 nucleotides line up with TRBD1. Germline-derived CDR1 and CDR2 are SGHDT and YYEEEE. This CDR3 is 11 amino acids long. In nucleotides, the CDR3 is TGTGCCAGCAGTTTTGACAGGGTCAACCTCTTC. Translated, it gives CASSFDRVNLF. Drawing the rest from reference TRBV5-6 and TRBJ2-1, the complete variable domain is DAGVTQSPTHLIKTRGQQVTLRCSPKSGHDTVSWYQQALGQGPQFIFQYYEEEERQRGNFPDRFSGHQFPNYSSELNVNALLLGDSALYLCASSFDRVNLFGPGTRLTVL.

This sequence joins TRBV28 and TRBJ2-2, with 9 bases matching TRBD2. This CDR3 is 15 amino acids long. V shed 6 bases, J shed 1 base, and the junction held 3 bases outside the gene matches. Germline V lookup: CDR1 MDHEN, CDR2 SYDVKM. The CDR3 coding sequence is TGTGCCAGCAGGCGGGGGGGTATGAACACCGGGGAGCTGTTTTTT. Protein: CASRRGGMNTGELFF.

Concerning this clone: Distinct nucleotide sequences in the sample also encode this CDR3. The chain recombines TRBV6-5 with TRBJ1-2; weak D call: TRBD1 (6 bases). Trimming took 0 bases from V and 7 from J, leaving 12 bases between them. The CDR3 runs to 14 residues. Per the germline V gene, CDR1 is MNHEY and CDR2 is SVGAGI. CDR3 loop: CASSYSSGVGGYTF. CDR3 nucleotides: TGTGCCAGCAGTTACTCTTCAGGGGTAGGTGGCTACACCTTC.

This rearrangement joins TRBV10-3 to TRBJ1-2; D is uncertain. Per the germline V gene, CDR1 is ENHRY and CDR2 is SYGVKD. This CDR3 comprises 14 residues. Deletions cut 3 bases from V and 2 bases from J, with 10 bases between. The CDR3 loop reads CAISESASNYGYTF. For the CDR3, the DNA is TGTGCCATCAGTGAATCCGCGTCCAACTATGGCTACACCTTC.

The chain links TRBV11-2 to TRBJ2-7; D possibly corresponds to TRBD2 (5 bases). This CDR3 is built from 12 residues. Germline V gene lookup returns CDR1 SGHAT and CDR2 FQNNGV. For the CDR3, the DNA is TGTGACCTACTACGGGGCTCCTACGAGCAGTACTTC. Protein sequence: CDLLRGSYEQYF. Full variable domain (remainder filled in from reference TRBV11-2 and TRBJ2-7): EAGVAQSPRYKIIEKRQSVAFWCNPISGHATLYWYQQILGQGPKLLIQFQNNGVVDDSQLPKDRFSAERLKGVDSTLKIQPAKLEDSAVYLCDLLRGSYEQYFGPGTRLTVT.

The CDR3 is CASSRAEGDTQYF. The CDR3 bases are TGTGCCAGCAGTCGCGCGGAAGGCGATACGCAGTATTTT. The chain employs TRBV6-2 or TRBV6-3 and TRBJ2-3; no reliable D call. The CDR3 runs 13 residues. Trimming stripped 5 bases from V and 6 bases from J, with 12 bases between. Germline values: CDR1 MNHEY, CDR2 SVGEGT.